This paragraph covers one T cell receptor beta chain sequence. Libraries were prepared by immunoSEQ multiplex PCR; TCRdb keeps only in-frame clonotypes and omits some of them. The sample lists approximately 130,000 clones, roughly 87% seen once, with more than 6.5% in the top ten. The data belong to a study of control samples from healthy donors and cancer patients. The V and J ends lost 4 bases and 8 bases, in that order; junction bases with no gene match: 14. The CDR3 contains 19 residues. CDR1 is LGHDT and CDR2 is YNNKEL in the germline V gene (reference sequence). This receptor was taken from a man in his forties or fifties in good health. The chain combines TRBV3-1 (or the pseudogene TRBV3-2) with TRBJ2-1, with 16 positions matching TRBD2. Specimen: blood. CDR3 coding DNA: TGTGCCAGCAGCCCTCCCGGGACTAGCGGGGGGGAAGGTTGGGATGAGCAGTTCTTC. It is translated as CASSPPGTSGGEGWDEQFF.